Below, 18 T cell receptor beta chains from the same sample are listed, as sequenced in a study of blood T cell repertoires in COVID-19 (dated by TCRdb to between 2020 and 2021). The library was prepared using the immunoSEQ multiplex PCR assay. TCRdb stores this immuneACCESS table with in-frame sequences only. Part of the clones is absent; in the studies checked, under half of the shortfall reflects unresolved V genes, and no reason is known for the rest. The sample records approximately 88,000 clones, about nine tenths of which are singletons. Of the sample, over 12% falls within the top ten clones. Sequencing was done on a sample of peripheral blood. These receptor sequences come from a male donor with acute or convalescent COVID-19.

The genes are TRBV6-5 and TRBJ2-3, with TRBD1 identical over 10 bases. This CDR3 region has 16 residues. Trimming at V came to 2 bases and at J to 5 bases, leaving 7 bases not matched to a gene. Germline lookup yields CDR1 MNHEY and CDR2 SVGAGI. Here the CDR3 DNA reads TGTGCCAGCAGTTACGCCGGGACAGGGGATGGAGATACGCAGTATTTT. This encodes CASSYAGTGDGDTQYF.

The chain is built from TRBV2 and TRBJ1-2; no reliable D call. This CDR3 is 11 amino acids long. CDR1 is SNHLY, CDR2 FYNNEI, per germline. Trimming pared 4 bases from V and 9 bases from J, leaving 9 bases between. The CDR3: CASSVTSRYTF. CDR3 coding DNA: TGTGCCAGCAGTGTGACAAGTCGCTACACCTTC.

The V gene is TRBV6-1, the J gene TRBJ1-6, with a possible D match to TRBD1 (5 bases). The CDR3 is made up of 15 amino acids. Germline V CDR1 and CDR2: MNHNS, SASEGT. The germline V and J ends were trimmed by 2 bases and 8 bases, with 13 bases remaining between them. CDR3 DNA sequence: TGTGCCAGCAGTGAAAGCCCAGGGTTGGATTCACCCCTCCACTTT. This gives the protein CASSESPGLDSPLHF.

V gene TRBV3-1 (or the pseudogene TRBV3-2) combines with J gene TRBJ2-2, with D unresolved. The germline V gene has CDR1 LGHDT and CDR2 YNNKEL (reference sequence). V lost 0 bases and J lost 5, with 7 bases in between. This CDR3 has 14 residues. The CDR3 loop reads CASSQDSRTGELFF. The DNA of the CDR3 is TGTGCCAGCAGCCAAGATAGCAGAACCGGGGAGCTGTTTTTT.

V gene TRBV3-1 (or the pseudogene TRBV3-2) combines with J gene TRBJ1-1; D is uncertain. The CDR3 is 14 residues long. In germline, CDR1 is LGHDT, CDR2 YNNKEL (reference sequence). Trimming removed 5 bases at V and 11 bases at J, with 21 bases between. CDR3 sequence reads: CASSIRREGFGAFF. CDR3 in DNA: TGTGCCAGCAGCATTCGACGGGAGGGCTTTGGGGCTTTCTTT.

This clone has a handful of counts. This sequence joins TRBV11-2 and TRBJ2-2; D is unresolved. Trimming took off 5 bases at V and 2 bases at J, with 6 bases between the two ends. CDR3 length: 13 amino acids. Germline CDR1 is SGHAT and CDR2 is FQNNGV. CDR3 DNA sequence: TGTGCCAGCAGCACCAGTAACACCGGGGAGCTGTTTTTT. Encoded protein: CASSTSNTGELFF.

The chain joins TRBV4-2 to TRBJ1-2; TRBD1 might be the D (6 bases). Germline values: CDR1 LGHNA, CDR2 YNFKEQ. The CDR3 spans 15 residues. V was pared by 1 base and J by 6 bases, with 15 bases between. Here the CDR3 DNA reads TGTGCCAGCAGCCAAGTAGGACAGCCAGAGGATGGCTACACCTTC. It specifies CASSQVGQPEDGYTF.

This clone was observed a few times. The genes are TRBV10-3 and TRBJ2-3; 7 bases agree with TRBD2. V gave up 8 bases and J gave up 4 bases; unmatched junction bases: 6. Germline CDR1 and CDR2: ENHRY and SYGVKD. The CDR3 length is 13 residues. CDR3 coding DNA: TGTGCCATCTTATGGGAGGGGCCAGATACGCAGTATTTT. Translation gives CAILWEGPDTQYF.

The chain links TRBV5-5 to TRBJ2-5, with D tentatively TRBD1 (6 bases). V dropped 5 bases and J dropped 2 bases, with 10 bases sitting between them. Germline V lookup: CDR1 SGHKS, CDR2 YYEKEE (reference sequence). This CDR3 is 13 amino acids long. CDR3 in amino acids: CASSWTEQETQYF. The CDR3, as DNA: TGTGCCAGCAGTTGGACAGAACAAGAGACCCAGTACTTC.

The chain has TRBV18 and TRBJ1-1; 8 bases line up with TRBD1. The V gene's germline CDR1 is KGHSH and CDR2 LQKENI. V was clipped by 2 bases and J by 0 bases; unmatched bases: 5. The CDR3 has 16 residues. CDR3 nucleotide sequence: TGTGCCAGCTCACCAGGGGCGGGACAGGTGAACACTGAAGCTTTCTTT. It translates to CASSPGAGQVNTEAFF.

CDR3 in DNA: TGTGCCAGCAGCCGAGACGGTCGAAGACCTGGGGCCTATGGCTACACCTTC. Its translation is CASSRDGRRPGAYGYTF. This chain links TRBV3-1 (or the pseudogene TRBV3-2) with TRBJ1-2, with D perhaps matching TRBD1 (5 bases). CDR1 and CDR2 from the germline V gene are LGHDT and YNNKEL (reference sequence). This CDR3 is built from 17 residues. Trimming left V 4 bases short and J 4 bases short, with 22 bases between.

The V call is TRBV5-1, the J call TRBJ2-2; 11 bases map to TRBD1. Germline CDR1 is SGHRS and CDR2 is YFSETQ. V was pared by 4 bases and J by 5 bases, with 4 bases of the junction left unmatched. The CDR3 is made up of 15 amino acids. This CDR3 is CASSAGTGGTGELFF. CDR3 nucleotide sequence: TGCGCCAGCAGCGCTGGGACAGGGGGTACCGGGGAGCTGTTTTTT.

This clone has a handful of counts. The CDR3 DNA sequence: TGTGCCAGCAGCCCGAGGGCCGGGAGGAACACTGAAGCTTTCTTT. This gives the protein CASSPRAGRNTEAFF. The V call is TRBV7-9, the J call TRBJ1-1; D not certain. This CDR3 comprises 15 residues. Germline CDR1 and CDR2: SEHNR and FQNEAQ (reference sequence). V was shortened by 5 bases and J by 1 base, with 14 bases between the two germline ends.

The J gene is TRBJ2-3, the V gene TRBV9, with 13 bases aligning to TRBD2. Per germline, CDR1 SGDLS and CDR2 YYNGEE. V was pared by 2 bases and J by 2 bases, with 8 bases of the junction left unmatched. The length of the CDR3 is 18 residues. The CDR3 here is CASSVTSGGARDTDTQYF. The CDR3 coding sequence is TGTGCCAGCAGCGTTACTAGCGGGGGGGCTAGGGACACAGATACGCAGTATTTT.

This clone was seen just once. V is TRBV5-4 and J is TRBJ2-2, with 8 bases aligning to TRBD2. Germline-derived CDR1 and CDR2 are SGHNT and YYREEE (reference sequence). The CDR3 contains 17 residues. J lost 1 base, V lost 4 bases, and 9 bases had no gene match. Here the CDR3 reads CASSPLGAGGNTGELFF. For the CDR3, the DNA is TGTGCCAGCAGCCCCCTTGGGGCGGGGGGGAACACCGGGGAGCTGTTTTTT.

The chain carries TRBV19 and TRBJ2-2; 9 bases match TRBD1. The CDR3 consists of 14 residues. After removal of 10 bases from V and 3 bases from J, the junction contained 6 bases not matched to a gene. Germline-derived CDR1 and CDR2 are LNHDA and SQIVND (reference sequence). The CDR3 loop reads CATRRDRDTGELFF. CDR3 nucleotides: TGTGCCACTAGGAGGGACAGGGACACCGGGGAGCTGTTTTTT.

CDR3 loop: CASSPTGVENEKLFF. The CDR3 nucleotides are TGTGCCAGCTCACCTACAGGGGTGGAAAATGAAAAACTGTTTTTT. This chain uses TRBV18 with TRBJ1-4, with 7 bases that match TRBD1. Germline CDR1 and CDR2: KGHSH and LQKENI. The V and J ends lost 3 bases and 5 bases, in that order; junction bases with no gene match: 6. The CDR3 has 15 residues.

The V call is TRBV11-2, the J call TRBJ2-7; 8 bases are a match to TRBD1. The CDR3 has 15 amino acids. V lost 5 bases and J lost 2; bases outside the gene matches: 8. CDR1 and CDR2 from the germline V gene are SGHAT and FQNNGV. CDR3 bases: TGTGCCAGCAGCCCCGGACAGGGAATAACCTACGAGCAGTACTTC. Amino acid sequence: CASSPGQGITYEQYF.